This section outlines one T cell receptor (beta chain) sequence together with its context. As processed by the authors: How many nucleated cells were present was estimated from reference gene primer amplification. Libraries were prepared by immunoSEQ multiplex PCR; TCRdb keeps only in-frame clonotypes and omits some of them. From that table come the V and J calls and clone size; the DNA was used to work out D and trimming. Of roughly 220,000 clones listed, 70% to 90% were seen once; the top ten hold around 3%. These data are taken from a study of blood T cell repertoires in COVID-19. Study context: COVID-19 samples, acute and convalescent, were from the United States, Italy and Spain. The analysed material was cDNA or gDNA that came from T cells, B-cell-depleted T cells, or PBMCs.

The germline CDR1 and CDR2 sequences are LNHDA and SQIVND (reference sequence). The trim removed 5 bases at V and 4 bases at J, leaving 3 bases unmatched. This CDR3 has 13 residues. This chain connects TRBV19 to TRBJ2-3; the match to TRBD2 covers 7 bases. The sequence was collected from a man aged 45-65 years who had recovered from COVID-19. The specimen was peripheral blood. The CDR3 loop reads CASSWGGADTQYF. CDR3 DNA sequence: TGTGCCAGTAGTTGGGGGGGGGCAGATACGCAGTATTTT.